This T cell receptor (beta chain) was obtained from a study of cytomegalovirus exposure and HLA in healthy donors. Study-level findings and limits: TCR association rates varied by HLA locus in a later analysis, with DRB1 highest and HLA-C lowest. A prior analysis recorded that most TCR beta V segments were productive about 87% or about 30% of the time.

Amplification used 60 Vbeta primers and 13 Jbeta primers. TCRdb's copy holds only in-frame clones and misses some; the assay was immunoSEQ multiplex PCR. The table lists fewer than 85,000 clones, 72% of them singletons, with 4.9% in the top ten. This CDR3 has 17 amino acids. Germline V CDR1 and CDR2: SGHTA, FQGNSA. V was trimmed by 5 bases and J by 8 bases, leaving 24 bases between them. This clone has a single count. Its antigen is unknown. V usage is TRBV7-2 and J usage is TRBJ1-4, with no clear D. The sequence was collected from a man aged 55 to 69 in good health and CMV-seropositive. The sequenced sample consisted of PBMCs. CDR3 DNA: TGTGCCAGCAGCCCTTACCCGGGATCCTCCCAGGTCGAAAAACTGTTTTTT. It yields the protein CASSPYPGSSQVEKLFF.